This T cell receptor beta chain was captured by sequencing in a study of tumor-infiltrating lymphocytes in oesophageal squamous cell carcinoma. This clonotype occurred a few times. V lost 3 bases, J lost 7 bases, and 13 bases lay in between. Germline V lookup: CDR1 MNHEY, CDR2 SMNVEV (reference sequence). The CDR3 extends over 13 amino acids. TCRdb independently ran MiXCR on the PCR reads; one entry per CDR3 protein. The repertoire holds tens of thousands of distinct CDR3 sequences, with 35% to 45% as singletons. The genes are TRBV27 and TRBJ2-7; no clear D. This sequence originates from a male donor with esophageal squamous cell carcinoma. Specimen: esophageal tumor tissue. The CDR3 bases are TGTGCCAGCAGTTTTAGTGGGATACGGGAGCAGTACTTC. This translates into CASSFSGIREQYF.